This entry is about one T cell receptor (beta chain). Its matching antigen is unknown. The source of the sample is a study of CD8 T cells in Susac syndrome. Study observations and caveats: The study's TCR sequencing and HLA analysis drew on a certain number of individuals. That number was acknowledged as relatively small.

Random hexamers were used to reverse transcribe an amount of about 0.45 to 1 ug RNA. An immunoSEQ multiplex PCR amplified TCR beta CDR3 over 54 Vbeta and 13 Jbeta. TCRdb reprocessed the immunoSEQ multiplex PCR reads via MiXCR and lists one record per CDR3 protein. Of 100,000 to 150,000 distinct CDR3 sequences detected, over 85% appear once; the ten largest clones hold roughly 0.29%. The multiple sclerosis controls comprised treatment-naive patients whose relapsing-remitting disease was stable or active. Negative magnetic isolation gave CD8+ and CD4+ cells; FACS enriched CD8+ TEMRA. The clonotype comes from a human donor with multiple sclerosis. The specimen sequenced was CD8+ T cells from PBMCs.

CDR3 bases: TGTGCCAGTAGTCGGCAGGGCATCCTCTCTGGGGCCAACGTCCTGACTTTC. This codes for CASSRQGILSGANVLTF. The chain links TRBV19 to TRBJ2-6, with D tentatively TRBD1 (5 bases). Trimming removed 5 bases from V and 0 bases from J, with 14 bases in between. The CDR3 has 17 amino acids. Germline assignment: CDR1 LNHDA and CDR2 SQIVND (reference sequence). Full variable domain (missing parts from reference TRBV19 and TRBJ2-6): DGGITQSPKYLFRKEGQNVTLSCEQNLNHDAMYWYRQDPGQGLRLIYYSQIVNDFQKGDIAEGYSVSREKKESFPLTVTSAQKNPTAFYLCASSRQGILSGANVLTFGAGSRLTVL.